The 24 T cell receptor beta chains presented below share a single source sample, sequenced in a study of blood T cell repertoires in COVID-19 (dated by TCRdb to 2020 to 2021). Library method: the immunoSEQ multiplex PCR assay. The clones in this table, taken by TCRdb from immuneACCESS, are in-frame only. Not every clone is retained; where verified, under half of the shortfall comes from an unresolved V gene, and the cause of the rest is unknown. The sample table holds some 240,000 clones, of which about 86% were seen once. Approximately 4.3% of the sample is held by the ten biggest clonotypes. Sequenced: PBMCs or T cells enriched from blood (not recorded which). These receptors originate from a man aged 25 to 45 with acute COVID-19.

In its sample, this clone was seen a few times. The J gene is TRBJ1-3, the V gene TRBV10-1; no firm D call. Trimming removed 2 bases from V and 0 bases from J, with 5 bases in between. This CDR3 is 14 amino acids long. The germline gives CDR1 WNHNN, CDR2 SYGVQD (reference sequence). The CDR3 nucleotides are TGCGCCAGCAGTGAGGGGAGCTCTGGAAACACCATATATTTT. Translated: CASSEGSSGNTIYF.

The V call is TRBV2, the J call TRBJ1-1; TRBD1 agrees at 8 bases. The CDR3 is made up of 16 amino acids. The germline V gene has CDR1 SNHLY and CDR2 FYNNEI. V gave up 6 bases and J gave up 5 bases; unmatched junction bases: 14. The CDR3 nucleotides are TGTGCCAGCAGCGAGGGGACAGGAGGCGTGGGGACTGAAGCTTTCTTT. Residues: CASSEGTGGVGTEAFF.

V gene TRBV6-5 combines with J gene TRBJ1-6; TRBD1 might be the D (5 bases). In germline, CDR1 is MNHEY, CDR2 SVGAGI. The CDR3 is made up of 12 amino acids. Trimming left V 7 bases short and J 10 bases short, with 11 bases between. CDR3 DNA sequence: TGTGCCAGCATCTCGGGGGACTCACCCCTCCACTTT. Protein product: CASISGDSPLHF.

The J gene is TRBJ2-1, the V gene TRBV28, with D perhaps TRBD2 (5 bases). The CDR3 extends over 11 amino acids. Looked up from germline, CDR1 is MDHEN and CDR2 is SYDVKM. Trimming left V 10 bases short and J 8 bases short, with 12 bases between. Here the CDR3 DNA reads TGTGCCACCTCGCGGGTCGATGAGCAGTTCTTC. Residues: CATSRVDEQFF.

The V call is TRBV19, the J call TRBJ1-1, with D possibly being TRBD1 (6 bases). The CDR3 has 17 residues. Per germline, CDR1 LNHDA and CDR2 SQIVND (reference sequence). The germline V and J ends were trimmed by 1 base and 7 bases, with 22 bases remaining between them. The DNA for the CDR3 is TGTGCCAGTAGTATAGCCCCCCGGTGGGGGGGCGCGGATGAAGCTTTCTTT. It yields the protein CASSIAPRWGGADEAFF. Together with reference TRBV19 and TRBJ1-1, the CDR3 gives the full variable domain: DGGITQSPKYLFRKEGQNVTLSCEQNLNHDAMYWYRQDPGQGLRLIYYSQIVNDFQKGDIAEGYSVSREKKESFPLTVTSAQKNPTAFYLCASSIAPRWGGADEAFFGQGTRLTVV.

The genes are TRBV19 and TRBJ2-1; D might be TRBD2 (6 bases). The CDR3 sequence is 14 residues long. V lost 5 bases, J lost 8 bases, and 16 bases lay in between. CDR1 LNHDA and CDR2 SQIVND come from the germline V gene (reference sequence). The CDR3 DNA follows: TGTGCCAGTAGTCCCGGGACTTATTCACATGAGCAGTTCTTC. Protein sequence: CASSPGTYSHEQFF.

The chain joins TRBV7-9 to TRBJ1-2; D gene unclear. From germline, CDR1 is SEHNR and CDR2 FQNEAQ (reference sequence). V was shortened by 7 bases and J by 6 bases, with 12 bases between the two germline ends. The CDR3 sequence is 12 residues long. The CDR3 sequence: CASTPSRNGYTF. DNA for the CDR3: TGTGCCAGCACCCCGAGTCGTAATGGCTACACCTTC.

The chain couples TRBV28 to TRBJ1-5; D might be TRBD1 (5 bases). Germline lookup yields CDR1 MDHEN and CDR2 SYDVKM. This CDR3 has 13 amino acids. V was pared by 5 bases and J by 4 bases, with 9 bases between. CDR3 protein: CASSLPGNQPQHF. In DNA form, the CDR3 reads TGTGCCAGCAGTCTCCCAGGGAATCAGCCCCAGCATTTT.

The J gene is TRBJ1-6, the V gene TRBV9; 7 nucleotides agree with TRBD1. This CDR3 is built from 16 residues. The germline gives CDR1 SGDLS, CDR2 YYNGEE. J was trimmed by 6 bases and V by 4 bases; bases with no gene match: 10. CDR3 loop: CASSPGTAATNSPLHF. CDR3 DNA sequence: TGTGCCAGCAGCCCTGGGACAGCAGCCACTAATTCACCCCTCCACTTT.

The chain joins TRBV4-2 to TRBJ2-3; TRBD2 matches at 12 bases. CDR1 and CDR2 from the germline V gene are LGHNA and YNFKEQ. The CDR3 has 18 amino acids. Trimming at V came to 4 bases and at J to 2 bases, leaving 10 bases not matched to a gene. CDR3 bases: TGTGCCAGCAGCCGAGAAGCCCTAGCGGGAGGGGTCACAGATACGCAGTATTTT. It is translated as CASSREALAGGVTDTQYF.

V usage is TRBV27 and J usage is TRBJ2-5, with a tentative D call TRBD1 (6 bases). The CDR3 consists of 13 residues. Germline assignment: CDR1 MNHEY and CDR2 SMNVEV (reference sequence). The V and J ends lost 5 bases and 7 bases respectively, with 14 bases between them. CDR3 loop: CASSITQGATQYF. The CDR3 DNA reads TGTGCCAGCAGTATCACACAGGGAGCGACCCAGTACTTC.

The CDR3 protein is CASTRLAVADTQYF. The CDR3 DNA is TGCGCCAGCACCCGACTAGCGGTAGCAGATACGCAGTATTTT. The rearrangement links TRBV10-1 to TRBJ2-3; TRBD2 matches at 9 bases. This CDR3 contains 14 residues. CDR1 and CDR2 (germline): WNHNN, SYGVQD (reference sequence). V shed 7 bases, J shed 4 bases, and the junction held 6 bases outside the gene matches.

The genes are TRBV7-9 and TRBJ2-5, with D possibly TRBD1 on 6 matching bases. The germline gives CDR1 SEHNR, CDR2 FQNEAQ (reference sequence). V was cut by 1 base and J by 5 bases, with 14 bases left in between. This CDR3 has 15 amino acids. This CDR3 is CASSLVAGVGETQYF. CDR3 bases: TGTGCCAGCAGCTTAGTAGCAGGGGTAGGCGAGACCCAGTACTTC.

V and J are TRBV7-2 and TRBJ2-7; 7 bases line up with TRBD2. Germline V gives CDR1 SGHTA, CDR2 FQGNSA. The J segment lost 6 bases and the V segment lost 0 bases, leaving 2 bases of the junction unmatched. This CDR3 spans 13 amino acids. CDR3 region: CASSLARETEQYV. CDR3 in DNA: TGTGCCAGCAGCTTAGCGCGGGAGACCGAGCAGTACGTC.

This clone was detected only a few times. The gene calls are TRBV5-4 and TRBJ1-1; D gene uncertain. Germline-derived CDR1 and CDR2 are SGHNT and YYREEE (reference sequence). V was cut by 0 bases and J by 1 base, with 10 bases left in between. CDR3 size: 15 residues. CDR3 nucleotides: TGTGCCAGCAGCTTGGGTGTTACGGGGAACACTGAAGCTTTCTTT. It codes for CASSLGVTGNTEAFF.

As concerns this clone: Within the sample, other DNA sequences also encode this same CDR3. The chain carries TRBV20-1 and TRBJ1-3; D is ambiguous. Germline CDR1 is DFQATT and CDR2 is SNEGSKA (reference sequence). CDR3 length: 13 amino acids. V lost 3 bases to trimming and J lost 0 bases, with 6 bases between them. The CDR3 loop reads CSASVSSGNTIYF. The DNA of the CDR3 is TGCAGTGCTAGTGTCTCCTCTGGAAACACCATATATTTT.

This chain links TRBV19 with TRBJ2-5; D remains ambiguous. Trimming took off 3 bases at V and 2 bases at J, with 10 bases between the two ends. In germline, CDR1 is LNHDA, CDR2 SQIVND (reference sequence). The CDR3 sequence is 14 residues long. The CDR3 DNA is TGTGCCAGTAGTATCGTGGCTAGGCAAGAGACCCAGTACTTC. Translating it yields CASSIVARQETQYF.

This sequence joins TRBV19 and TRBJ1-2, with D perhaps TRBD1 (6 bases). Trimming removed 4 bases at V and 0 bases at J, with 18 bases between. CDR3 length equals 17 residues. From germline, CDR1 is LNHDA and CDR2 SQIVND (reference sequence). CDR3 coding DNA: TGTGCCAGTAGTACAACCTCGACAGGAGTGACTAACTATGGCTACACCTTC. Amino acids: CASSTTSTGVTNYGYTF.

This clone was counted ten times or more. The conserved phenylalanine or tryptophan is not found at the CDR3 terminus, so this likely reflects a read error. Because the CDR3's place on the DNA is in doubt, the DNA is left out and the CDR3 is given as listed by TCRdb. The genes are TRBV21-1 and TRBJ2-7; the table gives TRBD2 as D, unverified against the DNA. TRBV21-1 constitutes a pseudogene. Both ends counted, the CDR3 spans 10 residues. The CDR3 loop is CASSKVRPRY.

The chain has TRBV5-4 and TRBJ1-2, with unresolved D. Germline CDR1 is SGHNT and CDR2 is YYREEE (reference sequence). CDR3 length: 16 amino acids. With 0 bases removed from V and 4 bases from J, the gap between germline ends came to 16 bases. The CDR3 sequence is CASSLAGMGSSYGYTF. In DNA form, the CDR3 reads TGTGCCAGCAGCTTGGCTGGTATGGGGAGTTCCTATGGCTACACCTTC.

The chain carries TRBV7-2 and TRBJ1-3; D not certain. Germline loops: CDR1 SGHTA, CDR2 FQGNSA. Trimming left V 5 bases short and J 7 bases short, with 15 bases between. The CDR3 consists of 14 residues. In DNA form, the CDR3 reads TGTGCCAGCAGCCCATCCACTACATCGAACACCATATATTTT. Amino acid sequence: CASSPSTTSNTIYF.

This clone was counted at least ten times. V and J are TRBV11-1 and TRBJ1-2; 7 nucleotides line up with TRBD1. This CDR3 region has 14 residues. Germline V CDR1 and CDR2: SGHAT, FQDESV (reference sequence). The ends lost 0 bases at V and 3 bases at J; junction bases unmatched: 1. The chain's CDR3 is CASSLAGTDYGYTF. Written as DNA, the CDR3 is TGTGCCAGCAGCTTAGCCGGGACAGACTATGGCTACACCTTC.

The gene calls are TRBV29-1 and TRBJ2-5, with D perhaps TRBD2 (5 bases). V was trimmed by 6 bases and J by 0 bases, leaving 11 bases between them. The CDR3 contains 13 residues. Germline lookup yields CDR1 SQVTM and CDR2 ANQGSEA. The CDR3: CSVMGADQETQYF. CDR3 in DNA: TGCAGCGTAATGGGAGCGGACCAAGAGACCCAGTACTTC.

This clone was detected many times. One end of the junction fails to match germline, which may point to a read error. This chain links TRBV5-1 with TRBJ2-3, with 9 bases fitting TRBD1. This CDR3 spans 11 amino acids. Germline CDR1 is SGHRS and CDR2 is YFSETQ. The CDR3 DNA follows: TGTGCCAGCAGCTTGGGGGACAGGGATTATTTT. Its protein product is CASSLGDRDYF.